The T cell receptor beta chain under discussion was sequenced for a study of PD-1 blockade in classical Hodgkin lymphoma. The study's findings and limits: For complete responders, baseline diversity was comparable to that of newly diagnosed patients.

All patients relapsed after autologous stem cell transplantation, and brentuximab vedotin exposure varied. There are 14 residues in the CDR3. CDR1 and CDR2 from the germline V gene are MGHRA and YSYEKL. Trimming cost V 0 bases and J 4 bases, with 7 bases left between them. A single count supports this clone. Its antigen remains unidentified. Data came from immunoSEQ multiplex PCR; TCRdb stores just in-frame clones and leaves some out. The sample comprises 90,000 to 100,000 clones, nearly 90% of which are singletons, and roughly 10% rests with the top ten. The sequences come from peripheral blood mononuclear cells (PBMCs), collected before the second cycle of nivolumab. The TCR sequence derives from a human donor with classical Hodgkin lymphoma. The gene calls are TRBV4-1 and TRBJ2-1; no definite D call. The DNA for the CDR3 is TGCGCCAGCAGCCAAGATTCCCCTTACAATGAGCAGTTCTTC. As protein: CASSQDSPYNEQFF.